The 11 T cell receptor beta chains listed next were all sequenced from one sample in a study of response to subunit inactivated influenza vaccine. TCRdb processed the RT-PCR reads anew with MiXCR; each CDR3 protein has one entry. The profile covers about 620,000 distinct CDR3 sequences, with around 10% appearing a single time and more than 9.5% taken by the ten largest. A further study also used this sample, focusing on T cells expressing NK-cell markers. Turning to that study: Beta-chain TCR cDNA was generated via 5'RACE template switching with UMIs.

The source was PBMCs from blood, collected on the day of vaccination. Receptors originate from a man in his fifties who received an inactivated influenza vaccine.

The chain carries TRBV4-3 and TRBJ2-1; a weak D match, TRBD2 (5 bases). Germline V gene lookup returns CDR1 LGHNA and CDR2 YSLEER. Trimming took off 4 bases at V and 3 bases at J, with 16 bases between the two ends. The CDR3 covers 16 residues. The CDR3 coding sequence is TGCGCCAGCAGCCCTTTAGCGTCTATGATCTACAATGAGCAGTTCTTC. Its protein product is CASSPLASMIYNEQFF.

This clonotype was counted many times. This sequence joins TRBV5-4 and TRBJ2-3; TRBD1 matches 9 bases. J was trimmed by 6 bases and V by 1 base; bases with no gene match: 6. The CDR3 covers 15 residues. Germline V gene sequence: CDR1 SGHNT, CDR2 YYREEE (reference sequence). DNA for the CDR3: TGTGCCAGCAGCTTGACAGGGGGCGGCGCGGATACGCAGTATTTT. It is translated as CASSLTGGGADTQYF.

The chain uses TRBV18 and TRBJ2-6, with D possibly matching TRBD2 (5 bases). The CDR3 length is 17 residues. Per germline, CDR1 KGHSH and CDR2 LQKENI. Between the trimmed V and J ends, which lost 1 base and 2 bases, there was a span of 12 bases. Here the CDR3 DNA reads TGTGCCAGCTCACCACTAGACTACGGGACTGGGGCCAACGTCCTGACTTTC. Its protein is CASSPLDYGTGANVLTF. The variable domain in full, completed from reference TRBV18 and TRBJ2-6, reads NAGVMQNPRHLVRRRGQEARLRCSPMKGHSHVYWYRQLPEEGLKFMVYLQKENIIDESGMPKERFSAEFPKEGPSILRIQQVVRGDSAAYFCASSPLDYGTGANVLTFGAGSRLTVL.

This clonotype came up a few times. This rearrangement joins TRBV7-9 to TRBJ1-1, with 10 bases fitting TRBD1. V lost 5 bases, J lost 4 bases, and 13 bases stayed unmatched. Per germline, CDR1 SEHNR and CDR2 FQNEAQ (reference sequence). The CDR3 has 17 amino acids. In DNA form, the CDR3 reads TGTGCCAGCAGCGTACTAGGCCGGGACAGGGGTGCCACTGAAGCTTTCTTT. It translates to CASSVLGRDRGATEAFF.

This clonotype was recorded a few times. The V call is TRBV28, the J call TRBJ2-5, with 7 bases lining up with TRBD1. The junction had 15 bases not matched to a gene; V was cut back by 3 bases and J by 5 bases. CDR3 length equals 17 residues. Germline loops: CDR1 MDHEN, CDR2 SYDVKM. The CDR3 DNA sequence: TGTGCCAGCAGTTTTGGGGGACGACGGGACAGTATGGAGACCCAGTACTTC. It yields the protein CASSFGGRRDSMETQYF.

The rearrangement uses TRBV7-9 and TRBJ2-2; TRBD2 matches at 8 bases. The CDR3 is 17 residues long. J was trimmed by 1 base and V by 5 bases; bases with no gene match: 9. Germline CDR1 and CDR2: SEHNR and FQNEAQ (reference sequence). The CDR3 sequence: CASSPGGLAVNTGELFF. The CDR3 region has the DNA TGTGCCAGCAGCCCCGGCGGACTAGCTGTGAACACCGGGGAGCTGTTTTTT.

The chain joins TRBV5-6 to TRBJ2-3, with D maybe TRBD2 (5 bases). The germline gives CDR1 SGHDT, CDR2 YYEEEE. V was pared by 7 bases and J by 4 bases, with 10 bases between. CDR3 size: 12 residues. CDR3 residues: CASGESADTQYF. The DNA of the CDR3 is TGTGCCAGCGGGGAGAGCGCAGATACGCAGTATTTT.

This clonotype was recorded at least ten times. The genes are TRBV12-3 or TRBV12-4 and TRBJ1-5; 7 bases align to TRBD1. The CDR3 has 16 amino acids. V lost 3 bases, J lost 5 bases, and 10 bases stayed unmatched. The CDR3 region is CASSFWGRGWDQPQHF. For the CDR3, the DNA is TGTGCCAGCAGTTTTTGGGGCAGGGGGTGGGATCAGCCCCAGCATTTT.

The chain recombines TRBV20-1 with TRBJ1-1, with D unresolved. CDR1 and CDR2 from the germline V gene are DFQATT and SNEGSKA (reference sequence). With 5 bases removed from V and 4 bases from J, the gap between germline ends came to 23 bases. CDR3 length: 16 amino acids. CDR3 region: CSADLQGLVKGTEAFF. DNA of the CDR3: TGCAGTGCTGACCTCCAAGGACTCGTTAAGGGCACTGAAGCTTTCTTT.

This clonotype was counted many times. The chain has TRBV3-1 and TRBJ2-5, with 9 bases lining up with TRBD1. The CDR3 consists of 14 residues. Trimming at V came to 6 bases and at J to 6 bases, leaving 8 bases not matched to a gene. The germline CDR1 and CDR2 sequences are LGHDT and YNNKEL (reference sequence). The CDR3: CASRGQGRRKTQYF. For the CDR3, the DNA is TGTGCCAGCAGGGGACAGGGTCGGAGGAAGACCCAGTACTTC.

This clonotype has a handful of counts. This chain links TRBV5-4 with TRBJ2-2; 7 bases match TRBD2. There are 16 residues in the CDR3. J was trimmed by 0 bases and V by 4 bases; bases with no gene match: 6. CDR1 SGHNT and CDR2 YYREEE come from the germline V gene (reference sequence). In nucleotides, the CDR3 is TGTGCCAGCAGCCCCAGGGAGGGAGCGAACACCGGGGAGCTGTTTTTT. The encoded protein is CASSPREGANTGELFF.